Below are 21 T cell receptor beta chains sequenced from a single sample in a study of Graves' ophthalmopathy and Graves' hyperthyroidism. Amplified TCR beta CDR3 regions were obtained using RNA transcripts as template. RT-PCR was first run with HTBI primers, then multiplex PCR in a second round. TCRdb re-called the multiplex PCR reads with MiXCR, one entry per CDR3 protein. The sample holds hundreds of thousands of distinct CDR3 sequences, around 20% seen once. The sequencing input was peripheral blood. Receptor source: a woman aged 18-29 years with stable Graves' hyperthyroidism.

CDR3 DNA: TGTGCCAGCAGCCACGACCCTGTACAGGGCACTGAAGCTTTCTTT. Encoded protein: CASSHDPVQGTEAFF. The rearrangement uses TRBV6-1 and TRBJ1-1; TRBD1 is a possible D gene (6 bases). Germline CDR1 and CDR2: MNHNS and SASEGT. The V end lost 6 bases, the J end lost 4 bases, and 18 bases lay between the germline ends. This CDR3 has 15 amino acids.

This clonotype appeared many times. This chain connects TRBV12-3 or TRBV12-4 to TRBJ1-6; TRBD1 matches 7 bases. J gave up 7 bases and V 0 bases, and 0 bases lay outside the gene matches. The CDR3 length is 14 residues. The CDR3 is CASSLARGNSPLHF. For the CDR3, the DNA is TGTGCCAGCAGTTTAGCCAGGGGGAATTCACCCCTCCACTTT.

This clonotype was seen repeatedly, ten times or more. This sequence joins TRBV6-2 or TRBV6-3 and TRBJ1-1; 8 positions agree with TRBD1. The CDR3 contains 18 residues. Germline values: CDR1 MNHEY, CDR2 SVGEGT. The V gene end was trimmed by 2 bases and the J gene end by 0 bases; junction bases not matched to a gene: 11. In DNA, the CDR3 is TGTGCCAGCAGTTACGATTCTCCGGGACAGGCGATGAACACTGAAGCTTTCTTT. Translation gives CASSYDSPGQAMNTEAFF.

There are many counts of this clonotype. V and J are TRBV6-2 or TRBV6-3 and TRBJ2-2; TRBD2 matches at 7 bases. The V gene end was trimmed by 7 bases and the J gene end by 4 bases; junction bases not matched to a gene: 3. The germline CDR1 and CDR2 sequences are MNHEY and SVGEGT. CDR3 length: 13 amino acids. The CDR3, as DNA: TGTGCCAGCAACCCGGGGGGCACCGGGGAGCTGTTTTTT. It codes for CASNPGGTGELFF.

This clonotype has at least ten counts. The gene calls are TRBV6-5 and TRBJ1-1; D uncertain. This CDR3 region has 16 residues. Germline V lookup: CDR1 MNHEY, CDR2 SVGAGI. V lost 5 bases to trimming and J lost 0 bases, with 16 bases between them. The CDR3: CASSTHGPLLNTEAFF. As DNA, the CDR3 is TGTGCCAGCAGTACCCATGGTCCCCTTCTGAACACTGAAGCTTTCTTT.

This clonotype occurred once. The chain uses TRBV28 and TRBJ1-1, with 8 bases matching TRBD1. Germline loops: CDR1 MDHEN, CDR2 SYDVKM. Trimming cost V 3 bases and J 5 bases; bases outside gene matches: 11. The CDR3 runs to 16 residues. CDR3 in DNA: TGTGCCAGCAGTTTCCTTTTCAGGGGGCTGCGTACTGAAGCTTTCTTT. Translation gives CASSFLFRGLRTEAFF.

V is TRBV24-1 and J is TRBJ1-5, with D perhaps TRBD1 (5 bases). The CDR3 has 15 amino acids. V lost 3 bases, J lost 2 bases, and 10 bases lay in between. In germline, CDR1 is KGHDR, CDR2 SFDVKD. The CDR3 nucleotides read TGTGCCACCAGTGATACGGGGGAGCGCAATCAGCCCCAGCATTTT. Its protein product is CATSDTGERNQPQHF.

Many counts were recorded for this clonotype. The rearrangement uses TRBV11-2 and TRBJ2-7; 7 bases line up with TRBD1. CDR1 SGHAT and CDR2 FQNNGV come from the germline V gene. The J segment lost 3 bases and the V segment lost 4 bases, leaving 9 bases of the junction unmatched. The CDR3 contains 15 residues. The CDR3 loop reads CASSSPHRGRYEQYF. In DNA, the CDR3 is TGTGCCAGCAGCTCGCCCCACAGGGGCCGCTACGAGCAGTACTTC. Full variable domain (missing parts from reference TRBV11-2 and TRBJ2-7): EAGVAQSPRYKIIEKRQSVAFWCNPISGHATLYWYQQILGQGPKLLIQFQNNGVVDDSQLPKDRFSAERLKGVDSTLKIQPAKLEDSAVYLCASSSPHRGRYEQYFGPGTRLTVT.

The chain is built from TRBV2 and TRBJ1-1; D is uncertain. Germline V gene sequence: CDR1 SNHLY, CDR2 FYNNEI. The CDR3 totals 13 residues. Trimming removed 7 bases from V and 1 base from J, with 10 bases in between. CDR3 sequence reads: CASKPPTNTEAFF. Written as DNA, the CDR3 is TGTGCCAGCAAGCCTCCCACGAACACTGAAGCTTTCTTT.

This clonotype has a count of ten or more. In DNA form, the CDR3 reads TGTGCCAGTCGGCGGGGAGGTTTTTCACCCCTCCACTTT. This encodes CASRRGGFSPLHF. V and J are TRBV6-1 and TRBJ1-6; D gene unclear. The V and J ends lost 9 bases and 9 bases respectively, with 15 bases between them. CDR1 and CDR2 (germline): MNHNS, SASEGT. CDR3 size: 13 residues.

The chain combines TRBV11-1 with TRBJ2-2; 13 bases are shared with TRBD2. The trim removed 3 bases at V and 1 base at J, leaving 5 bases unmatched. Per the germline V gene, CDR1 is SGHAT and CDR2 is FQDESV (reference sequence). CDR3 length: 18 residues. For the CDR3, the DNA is TGTGCCAGCAGCTTGGGGACTAGCGGGGTTGAGAACACCGGGGAGCTGTTTTTT. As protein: CASSLGTSGVENTGELFF.

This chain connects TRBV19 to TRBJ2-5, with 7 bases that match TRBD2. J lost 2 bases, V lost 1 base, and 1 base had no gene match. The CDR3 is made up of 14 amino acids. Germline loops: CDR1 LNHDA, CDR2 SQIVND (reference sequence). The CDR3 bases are TGTGCCAGTAGTATAGTGCGGGGGCAAGAGACCCAGTACTTC. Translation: CASSIVRGQETQYF.

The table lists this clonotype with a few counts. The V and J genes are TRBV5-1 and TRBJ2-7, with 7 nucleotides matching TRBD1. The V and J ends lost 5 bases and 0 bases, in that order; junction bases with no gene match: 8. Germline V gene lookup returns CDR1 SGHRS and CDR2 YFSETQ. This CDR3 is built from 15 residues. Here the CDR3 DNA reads TGCGCCAGCAGGAACTACAGGGGTAGCTCCTACGAGCAGTACTTC. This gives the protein CASRNYRGSSYEQYF.

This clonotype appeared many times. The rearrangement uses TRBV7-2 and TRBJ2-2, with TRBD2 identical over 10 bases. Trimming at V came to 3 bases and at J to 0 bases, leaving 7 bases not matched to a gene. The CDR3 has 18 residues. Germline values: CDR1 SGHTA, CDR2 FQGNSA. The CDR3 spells CASSFSGRPSSNTGELFF. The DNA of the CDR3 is TGTGCCAGCAGCTTTAGCGGGAGGCCATCCTCGAACACCGGGGAGCTGTTTTTT.

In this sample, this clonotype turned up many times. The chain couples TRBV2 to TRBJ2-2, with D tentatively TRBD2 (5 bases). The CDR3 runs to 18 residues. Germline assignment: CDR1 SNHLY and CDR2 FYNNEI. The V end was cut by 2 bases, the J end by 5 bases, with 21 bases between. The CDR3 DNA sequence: TGTGCCAGCAGTGAAATCAGGTCCCTCGGGAAAAGGACCGGGGAGCTGTTTTTT. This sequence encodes CASSEIRSLGKRTGELFF.

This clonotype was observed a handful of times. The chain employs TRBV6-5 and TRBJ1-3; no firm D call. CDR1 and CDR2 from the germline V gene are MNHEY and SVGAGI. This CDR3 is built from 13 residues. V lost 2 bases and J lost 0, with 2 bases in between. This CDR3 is CASSYTSGNTIYF. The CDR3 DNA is TGTGCCAGCAGTTACACCTCTGGAAACACCATATATTTT.

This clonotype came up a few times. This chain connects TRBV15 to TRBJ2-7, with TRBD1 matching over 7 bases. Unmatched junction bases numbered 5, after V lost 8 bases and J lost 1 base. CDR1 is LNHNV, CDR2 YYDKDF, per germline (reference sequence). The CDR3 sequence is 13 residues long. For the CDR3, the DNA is TGTGCCACCGGTCTACAGGGGTCCTACGAGCAGTACTTC. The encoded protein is CATGLQGSYEQYF. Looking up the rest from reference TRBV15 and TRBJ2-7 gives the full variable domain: DAMVIQNPRYQVTQFGKPVTLSCSQTLNHNVMYWYQQKSSQAPKLLFHYYDKDFNNEADTPDNFQSRRPNTSFCFLDIRSPGLGDTAMYLCATGLQGSYEQYFGPGTRLTVT.

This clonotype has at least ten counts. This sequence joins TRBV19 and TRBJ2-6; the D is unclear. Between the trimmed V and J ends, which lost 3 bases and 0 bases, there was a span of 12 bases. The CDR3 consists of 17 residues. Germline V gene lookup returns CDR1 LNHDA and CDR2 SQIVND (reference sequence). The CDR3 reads CASSMLPSSSGANVLTF. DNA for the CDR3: TGTGCCAGTAGTATGCTCCCCAGTAGCTCTGGGGCCAACGTCCTGACTTTC. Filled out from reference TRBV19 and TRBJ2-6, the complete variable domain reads DGGITQSPKYLFRKEGQNVTLSCEQNLNHDAMYWYRQDPGQGLRLIYYSQIVNDFQKGDIAEGYSVSREKKESFPLTVTSAQKNPTAFYLCASSMLPSSSGANVLTFGAGSRLTVL.

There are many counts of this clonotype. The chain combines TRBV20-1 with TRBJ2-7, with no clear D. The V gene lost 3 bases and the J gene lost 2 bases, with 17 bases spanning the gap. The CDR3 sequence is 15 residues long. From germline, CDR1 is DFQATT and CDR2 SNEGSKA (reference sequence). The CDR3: CSASGFGRYPYEQYF. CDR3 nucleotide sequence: TGCAGTGCTAGTGGCTTCGGGCGTTACCCCTACGAGCAGTACTTC.

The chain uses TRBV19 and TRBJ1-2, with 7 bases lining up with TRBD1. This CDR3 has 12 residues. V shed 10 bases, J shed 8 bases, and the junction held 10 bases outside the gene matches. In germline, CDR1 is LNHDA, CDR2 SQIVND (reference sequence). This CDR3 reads CATLTGVGGYTF. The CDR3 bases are TGTGCCACGCTCACAGGGGTCGGGGGCTACACCTTC.

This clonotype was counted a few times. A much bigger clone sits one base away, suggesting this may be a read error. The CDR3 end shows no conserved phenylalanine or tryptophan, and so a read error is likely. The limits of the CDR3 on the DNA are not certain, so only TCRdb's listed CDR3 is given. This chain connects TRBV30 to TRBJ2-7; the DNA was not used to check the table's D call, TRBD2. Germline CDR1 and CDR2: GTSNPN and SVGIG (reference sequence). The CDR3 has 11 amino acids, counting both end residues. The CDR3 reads CAWSGGTAKYS.